These 8 T cell receptor beta chains were all obtained from the same sample, sequenced in a study of radiation and T cells in renal cell carcinoma (dated by TCRdb to 2020 to 2022). In the paper's terms, the time point label means: blood 4 weeks post-SBRT, at nephrectomy. Sample treatment or condition, as interpreted from the label and publication: 15 Gy SBRT to primary tumor, nephrectomy 4 weeks later. Library preparation used the immunoSEQ multiplex PCR assay. TCRdb provides this immuneACCESS table in a form limited to in-frame rearrangements. Some clones are lacking; in checked studies, under half of them reflect an unresolved V gene, and why the rest are absent is not known. The sample profile shows 120,000 to 150,000 clones; 80% to 90% of them were found once. Jointly, the top ten make up around 17% of the sample. Specimen: blood, collected from a patient whose treatment included radiotherapy and nephrectomy. These receptors were obtained from a woman between 50 and 59 years old with renal cell carcinoma.

The rearrangement joins TRBV5-1 to TRBJ2-7; D assignment may be TRBD1 or TRBD2 (5 bases each). V was shortened by 4 bases and J by 2 bases, with 10 bases between the two germline ends. The length of the CDR3 is 13 residues. In germline, CDR1 is SGHRS, CDR2 YFSETQ. CDR3 sequence (DNA): TGCGCCAGCAGCCGGGACGGCCCCTACGAGCAGTACTTC. As protein: CASSRDGPYEQYF.

The V and J genes are TRBV4-1 and TRBJ2-5; 12 nucleotides match TRBD2. After removal of 6 bases from V and 1 base from J, the junction contained 3 bases not matched to a gene. Per the germline V gene, CDR1 is MGHRA and CDR2 is YSYEKL. The CDR3 covers 15 residues. In DNA form, the CDR3 reads TGCGCCAGCAGTCGGACTAGCGGGGCCCAAGAGACCCAGTACTTC. Translation gives CASSRTSGAQETQYF.

The chain is built from TRBV6-6 and TRBJ1-1; TRBD1 aligns across 11 bases. CDR1 is MNHNY, CDR2 SVGAGI, per germline (reference sequence). The CDR3 is made up of 14 amino acids. V shed 4 bases and J 5 bases; nucleotides not matched to a gene: 3. The CDR3 spells CASSSGQGATEAFF. In DNA, the CDR3 is TGTGCCAGCAGTTCCGGACAGGGGGCGACTGAAGCTTTCTTT.

The chain is built from TRBV5-1 and TRBJ2-1, with 16 bases identical to TRBD2. The germline V gene encodes CDR1 SGHRS and CDR2 YFSETQ. The CDR3 is made up of 15 amino acids. Trimming took 6 bases from V and 9 from J; bases not matched to a gene: 6. The CDR3 region is CASTSGTSGGAEQFF. The CDR3 DNA sequence: TGCGCCAGCACTTCCGGGACTAGCGGGGGGGCTGAGCAGTTCTTC.

Concerning this clone itself: The junction departs from the called germline gene at one end, perhaps through a read error. The chain recombines TRBV5-6 with TRBJ2-7; 8 bases align to TRBD2. This CDR3 region has 16 residues. Germline CDR1 is SGHDT and CDR2 is YYEEEE. The CDR3 protein is CVSSFTREEGSYEQYF. The CDR3 region has the DNA TGTGTCAGCAGCTTCACGCGGGAGGAGGGCTCCTACGAGCAGTACTTC.

This clone was picked up one time. CDR3: CASSQDMDGRTDTQYF. CDR3 coding DNA: TGCGCCAGCAGCCAAGATATGGACGGGCGAACAGATACGCAGTATTTT. The rearrangement links TRBV4-3 to TRBJ2-3; D gene unclear. The germline CDR1 and CDR2 sequences are LGHNA and YSLEER. V gave up 0 bases and J gave up 3 bases, with 13 bases separating them. The CDR3 covers 16 residues.

V gene TRBV28 combines with J gene TRBJ1-5; no clear D. The CDR3 consists of 13 residues. The ends were cut back, 6 bases at V and 6 bases at J, with 12 bases in the middle. The V gene's germline CDR1 is MDHEN and CDR2 SYDVKM. This CDR3 is CASSPPSGQPQHF. The CDR3 DNA sequence: TGTGCCAGCAGCCCACCCTCGGGTCAGCCCCAGCATTTT.

The count of this clone is one. V and J are TRBV7-2 and TRBJ2-5; D unresolved. The ends were cut back, 5 bases at V and 1 base at J, with 14 bases in the middle. This CDR3 spans 15 amino acids. CDR1 and CDR2 (germline): SGHTA, FQGNSA. The CDR3 spells CASSTGLMAQETQYF. The CDR3 DNA reads as TGTGCCAGCAGCACCGGTTTGATGGCCCAAGAGACCCAGTACTTC.